The rows below give T cell receptor beta chains drawn from one sample of a study of blood T cell repertoires in COVID-19. Using immunoSEQ multiplex PCR, the repertoire was profiled, and TCRdb retains in-frame clones only, with some absent. The data show approximately 26,000 clones, nearly 90% seen once. Sequencing used peripheral blood. These receptors originate from a woman aged 55-69 years with active COVID-19. The CDR3 runs from the conserved cysteine through the conserved F or W. The D gene is left open where the match is weak. A clone size is listed for some rows: how often the clone was seen (once, few, many), or a class if it is expanded.

j_gene: TRBJ1-5; abundance: .; d_gene: TRBD1; v_gene: TRBV11-2; CDR3nt: TGTGCCAGCAGCTTAGGCAGGGGGAGCAATCAGCCCCAGCATTTT; CDR3aa: CASSLGRGSNQPQHF
j_gene: TRBJ1-2; abundance: .; d_gene: TRBD1; v_gene: TRBV3-1/TRBV3-2; CDR3nt: TGTGCCAGCAGCCAACCCGGGACAGGGGAGTTTGGCTACACCTTC; CDR3aa: CASSQPGTGEFGYTF
j_gene: TRBJ1-6; abundance: .; d_gene: TRBD1; v_gene: TRBV6-2/TRBV6-3; CDR3nt: TGTGCCAGCAGCGCCGGGACAGGGAATTCACCCCTCCACTTT; CDR3aa: CASSAGTGNSPLHF
j_gene: TRBJ2-1; abundance: .; d_gene: TRBD2; v_gene: TRBV9; CDR3nt: TGTGCCAGCAGCGTAGATGTGACTAGCCGGGGCAATGAGCAGTTCTTC; CDR3aa: CASSVDVTSRGNEQFF
j_gene: TRBJ2-7; abundance: .; d_gene: .; v_gene: TRBV5-1; CDR3nt: TGCGCCAGCAGCTCGACAACATACGAGCAGTACTTC; CDR3aa: CASSSTTYEQYF
j_gene: TRBJ1-2; abundance: .; d_gene: .; v_gene: TRBV7-9; CDR3nt: TGTGCCAGCAGCCCGACAGGATCTGATGGCTACACCTTC; CDR3aa: CASSPTGSDGYTF
j_gene: TRBJ2-6; abundance: few; d_gene: .; v_gene: TRBV5-1; CDR3nt: TGCGCCAGCAGCTTGGCCCCACTTCGACAGGCTGGGGCCAACGTCCTGACTTTC; CDR3aa: CASSLAPLRQAGANVLTF
j_gene: TRBJ1-5; abundance: few; d_gene: TRBD1; v_gene: TRBV28; CDR3nt: TGTGCCAGCAACGCCCCGGACAGGAGCAATCAGCCCCAGCATTTT; CDR3aa: CASNAPDRSNQPQHF
j_gene: TRBJ2-5; abundance: .; d_gene: .; v_gene: TRBV7-2; CDR3nt: TGTGCCAGCAGCCCACAAGAGACCCAGTACTTC; CDR3aa: CASSPQETQYF
j_gene: TRBJ2-7; abundance: .; d_gene: .; v_gene: TRBV6-6; CDR3nt: TGTGCCAGCAGTTACTCCCCAGGGAACCCCTACGAGCAGTACTTC; CDR3aa: CASSYSPGNPYEQYF
j_gene: TRBJ1-5; abundance: .; d_gene: .; v_gene: TRBV6-4; CDR3nt: TGTGCCAGCAGTGCCGCGGATCAGCCCCAGCATTTT; CDR3aa: CASSAADQPQHF
j_gene: TRBJ1-5; abundance: once; d_gene: .; v_gene: TRBV21-1; CDR3nt: TGTGCCAGCAGCAAAATTGGACAGGTGAAACAGCCCCAGCATTTT; CDR3aa: CASSKIGQVKQPQHF
j_gene: TRBJ2-2; abundance: .; d_gene: .; v_gene: TRBV5-4; CDR3nt: TGTGCCAGCAGCTTGGCGCGGCTCAAGAACACCGGGGAGCTGTTTTTT; CDR3aa: CASSLARLKNTGELFF
j_gene: TRBJ1-2; abundance: .; d_gene: TRBD1; v_gene: TRBV19; CDR3nt: TGTGCCAGTAGACAGACAGGGGCCAACTATGGCTACACCTTC; CDR3aa: CASRQTGANYGYTF
j_gene: TRBJ2-1; abundance: .; d_gene: TRBD2; v_gene: TRBV28; CDR3nt: TGTGCCAGCAGTTCCTATATCCTAGCGGGAGACGATGAGCAGTTCTTC; CDR3aa: CASSSYILAGDDEQFF
j_gene: TRBJ2-3; abundance: .; d_gene: TRBD1; v_gene: TRBV2; CDR3nt: TGTGCCAGCGGAACCGGGACAGGGGGCACAGATACGCAGTATTTT; CDR3aa: CASGTGTGGTDTQYF
j_gene: TRBJ2-2; abundance: .; d_gene: .; v_gene: TRBV30; CDR3nt: TGTGCCTGGAGGTTCCCAGGGAACACCGGGGAGCTGTTTTTT; CDR3aa: CAWRFPGNTGELFF
j_gene: TRBJ2-3; abundance: .; d_gene: TRBD2; v_gene: TRBV5-3; CDR3nt: TGTGCCAGAAGCTTAACCGCAGGGGAAGCGGGAGATGATACGCAGTATTTT; CDR3aa: CARSLTAGEAGDDTQYF
j_gene: TRBJ1-5; abundance: .; d_gene: .; v_gene: TRBV24-1; CDR3nt: TGTGCCACCAGTGCCCAGGGCGGGATTAATCAGCCCCAGCATTTT; CDR3aa: CATSAQGGINQPQHF
j_gene: TRBJ1-2; abundance: .; d_gene: .; v_gene: TRBV28; CDR3nt: TGTGCCAGCAATCGGCAGGGTCTCCAGGGCTACACCTTC; CDR3aa: CASNRQGLQGYTF
j_gene: TRBJ2-7; abundance: .; d_gene: TRBD1; v_gene: TRBV7-9; CDR3nt: TGTGCCAGCAGTCGGACAGGGAACTTTTACGAGCAGTACTTC; CDR3aa: CASSRTGNFYEQYF
j_gene: TRBJ2-7; abundance: .; d_gene: .; v_gene: TRBV7-2; CDR3nt: TGTGCCAGCAGCTTAGAGGGGATTTCCACATCAGAGCAGTACTTC; CDR3aa: CASSLEGISTSEQYF
j_gene: TRBJ2-2; abundance: .; d_gene: TRBD2; v_gene: TRBV11-2; CDR3nt: TGTGCCAGCAGCTTTCCCTCAAGCGGGAGGGCGAGCGGGGAGCTGTTTTTT; CDR3aa: CASSFPSSGRASGELFF
j_gene: TRBJ1-5; abundance: few; d_gene: .; v_gene: TRBV11-2; CDR3nt: TGTGCCAGCAGCTTAGGGCTCGGGTCCAATCAGCCCCAGCATTTT; CDR3aa: CASSLGLGSNQPQHF
j_gene: TRBJ2-7; abundance: few; d_gene: TRBD2; v_gene: TRBV4-3; CDR3nt: TGCGCCAGCAGCCAAGCTGGTAGCGGGAGCAGCCCCTACGAGCAGTACTTC; CDR3aa: CASSQAGSGSSPYEQYF
j_gene: TRBJ1-1; abundance: .; d_gene: TRBD1; v_gene: TRBV15; CDR3nt: TGTGCCACCCTGGGAGGAGGACGACAGGGAGACACTGAAGCTTTCTTT; CDR3aa: CATLGGGRQGDTEAFF
j_gene: TRBJ2-5; abundance: .; d_gene: .; v_gene: TRBV5-4; CDR3nt: TGTGCCAGCAGCTTGGCCAGCAGGGAGACCCAGTACTTC; CDR3aa: CASSLASRETQYF
j_gene: TRBJ2-1; abundance: .; d_gene: TRBD2; v_gene: TRBV6-1; CDR3nt: TGTGCCAGCAGTGAAGGGACTAGCGGGAGTATACCCTACAATGAGCAGTTCTTC; CDR3aa: CASSEGTSGSIPYNEQFF
j_gene: TRBJ2-7; abundance: .; d_gene: .; v_gene: TRBV20-1; CDR3nt: TGCAGTGCTAGTTCAGTCCGCTACGAGCAGTACTTC; CDR3aa: CSASSVRYEQYF